This T cell receptor (beta chain) was retrieved from a study of control samples from healthy donors and cancer patients. The CDR3 runs to 16 residues. Trimming cost V 2 bases and J 4 bases, with 17 bases left between them. The germline CDR1 and CDR2 sequences are LGHNA and YNFKEQ. This clone was seen a single time. TCRdb's table, derived via immunoSEQ multiplex PCR, lists solely in-frame clones and lacks some. The sample has 100,000 to 150,000 clones, approximately 90% seen once; the top ten hold under 3%. The genes are TRBV4-2 and TRBJ1-2; possible D gene TRBD1, 5 bases. The sequenced material came from blood. The TCR originated in a middle-aged man in good health. CDR3: CASSQLRGGFFYGYTF. CDR3 nucleotide sequence: TGTGCCAGCAGCCAACTACGGGGGGGGTTTTTCTATGGCTACACCTTC.